This T cell receptor beta chain is from a study of beta chain features in type 1 diabetes. On the study more broadly: What patients shared with healthy donors was a similar profile of age, gender and cell yields. General observations from the study: A moderate, significant TCRB CDR3 shortening appeared in type 1 diabetes across four CD4+ subsets. Healthy donors had naive, central memory and Treg TCRB repertoires that appeared less similar than those seen among patients. A pattern of fewer insertions and more deletions at VDJ junctions was seen in type 1 diabetes patients.

This CDR3 is built from 15 residues. Germline values: CDR1 MDHEN, CDR2 SYDVKM. V lost 6 bases, J lost 2 bases, and 6 bases stayed unmatched. Isolated RNA was reverse transcribed in full, so expressed TCRB transcripts were sequenced. Clones were sequenced by immunoSEQ multiplex PCR, and TCRdb holds only the in-frame ones, with some missing. The data contain tens of thousands of clones, 52% of them singletons. About this clone itself: What it recognizes is unknown.

Markers CD45RO/CCR7/CD25/CD127/CD95/CD27 served to sort CD4+ naive, central memory, regulatory and stem cell-like memory cells. The TCR sequence derives from a middle-aged woman with type 1 diabetes. Sequencing was done on a sample of Tregs from blood. The rearrangement joins TRBV28 to TRBJ1-5; 8 positions match TRBD1. This CDR3 is CASSLTGEGNQPQHF. Written as DNA, the CDR3 is TGTGCCAGCAGCTTGACAGGGGAGGGCAATCAGCCCCAGCATTTT.